What follows describes a single T cell receptor (beta chain). What it binds is unknown. The data stem from a study of cytomegalovirus exposure and HLA in healthy donors. Study-wide background: The approximately 120 million unique TCR beta sequences, from about 179 million T cells, were found by an earlier analysis. Study-wide points: Around 160 TCR beta chains were listed as cytomegalovirus-associated. The productive fraction for most TCR beta V segments was about 87% or about 30% in an earlier analysis.

The primer mix had 60 Vbeta and 13 Jbeta primers. Here immunoSEQ multiplex PCR was the method, and the copy in TCRdb shows in-frame clones only, minus some. The table has approximately 160,000 clones, more than 70% seen once. Trimming removed 6 bases from V and 0 bases from J, with 12 bases in between. The CDR3 sequence is 15 residues long. Germline loops: CDR1 SNHLY, CDR2 FYNNEI. The sequence was obtained from a male donor in good health and CMV-seronegative. The chain joins TRBV2 to TRBJ1-3; D not resolved. The sequenced material came from PBMCs. DNA for the CDR3: TGTGCCAGCAGGAATCTTGGCGGCTCTGGAAACACCATATATTTT. Amino acids: CASRNLGGSGNTIYF.